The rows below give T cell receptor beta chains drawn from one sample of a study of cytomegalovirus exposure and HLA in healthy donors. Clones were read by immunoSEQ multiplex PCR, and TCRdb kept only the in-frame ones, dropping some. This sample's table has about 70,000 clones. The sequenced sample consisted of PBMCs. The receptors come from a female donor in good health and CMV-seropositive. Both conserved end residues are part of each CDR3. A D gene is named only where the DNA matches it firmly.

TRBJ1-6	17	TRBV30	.	TGTGCCTGGAGCTATCGGGGAGTGAGCCAAACTGCCCCTCCCCTCCACTTT	CAWSYRGVSQTAPPLHF
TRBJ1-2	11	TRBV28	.	TGTGCCAGCATCTCTAACTATGGCTACACCTTC	CASISNYGYTF
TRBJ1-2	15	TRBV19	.	TGTGCCAGTAGTATAGGAACAGGGATAGACTATGGCTACACCTTC	CASSIGTGIDYGYTF
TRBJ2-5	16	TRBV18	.	TGTGCCAGCTCACCACCGAGCCGAGCCCGCGGAGAGACCCAGTACTTC	CASSPPSRARGETQYF
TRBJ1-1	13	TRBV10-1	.	TGCGCCAGCAGTGAACAGGGTGTGACTGAAGCTTTCTTT	CASSEQGVTEAFF
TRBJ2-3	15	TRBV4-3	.	TGCGCCAGCAGCCAAGGGGAGTGGGGAGGAGATACGCAGTATTTT	CASSQGEWGGDTQYF
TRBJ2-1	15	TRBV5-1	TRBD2	TGCGCCAGCAGCTTGGCCGGAGGGAGGGCTAGTGAGCAGTTCTTC	CASSLAGGRASEQFF
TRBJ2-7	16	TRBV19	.	TGTGCCAGTAGTATATTCGCCGGACAGACTTTCTACGAGCAGTACTTC	CASSIFAGQTFYEQYF
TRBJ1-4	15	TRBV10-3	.	TGTGCCATCAGTGATAGGAGTGCAACTAATGAAAAACTGTTTTTT	CAISDRSATNEKLFF
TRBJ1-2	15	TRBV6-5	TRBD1	TGTGCCAGCAGTTACTCGAGGACAGGGGGCTATGGCTACACCTTC	CASSYSRTGGYGYTF
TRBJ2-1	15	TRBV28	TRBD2	TGTGCCAGCAGTTTGGGAGGGGCAGGTAGAAATGAGCAGTTCTTC	CASSLGGAGRNEQFF
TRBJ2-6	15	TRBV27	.	TGTGCCAGCAGTTTATCGAGCTCTGGGGCCAACGTCCTGACTTTC	CASSLSSSGANVLTF
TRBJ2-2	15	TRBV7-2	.	TGTGCCAGCAGCATCAGACCTCAGGGGTCCGGGGAGCTGTTTTTT	CASSIRPQGSGELFF
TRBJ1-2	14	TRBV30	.	TGTGCCTGGAGCCGGGAAAGGGCATCGGAAGGCTACACCTTC	CAWSRERASEGYTF
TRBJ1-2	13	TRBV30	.	TGTGCCTGGAGTGTTGCAGGGGACTATGGCTACACCTTC	CAWSVAGDYGYTF
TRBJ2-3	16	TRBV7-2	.	TGTGCCAGCAGCTTAGGCGGGTTGCTGAGCACAGATACGCAGTATTTT	CASSLGGLLSTDTQYF
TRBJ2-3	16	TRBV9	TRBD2	TGTGCCAGCAGCGAGGGACTAGCGGAATTCACAGATACGCAGTATTTT	CASSEGLAEFTDTQYF
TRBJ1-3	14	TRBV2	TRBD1	TGTGCCAGCATGGATGGGACAGGAGGAAACACCATATATTTT	CASMDGTGGNTIYF
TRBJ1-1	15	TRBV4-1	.	TGCGCCAGCAGCCAATCCGGGACATCGAACACTGAAGCTTTCTTT	CASSQSGTSNTEAFF
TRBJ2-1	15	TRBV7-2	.	TGTGCCAGCAGCCCCGGGAGTACCTCCTACAATGAGCAGTTCTTC	CASSPGSTSYNEQFF
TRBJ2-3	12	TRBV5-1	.	TGCGCCAGCAGCTTGGTATCAGATACGCAGTATTTT	CASSLVSDTQYF
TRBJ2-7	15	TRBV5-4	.	TGTGCCAGCAGCTTGCAGGGGACAACTCGGAACGAGCAGTACTTC	CASSLQGTTRNEQYF
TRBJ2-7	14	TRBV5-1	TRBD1	TGCGCCAGCAGCACTGGACAGGGGGTGGACGAGCAGTACTTC	CASSTGQGVDEQYF